The 19 T cell receptor beta chains presented below share a single source sample, sequenced in a study of shared clonotypes between healthy human individuals (dated by TCRdb to 2018 to 2020). Libraries were made using the immunoSEQ multiplex PCR assay. The table was pulled from immuneACCESS by TCRdb, which kept in-frame rearrangements only. Such tables lose some clones; where checked, under half of the loss comes from unresolved V genes, and the rest has no known cause. The sample table contains over a million clones; only one count was recorded for roughly 96% of them. Roughly 1.2% of the sample is taken by the ten largest. The sequencing sample was made of naive CD4+ T cells sorted from blood. The cell subset or site label here, explained by the study, means: CD45RA+ positively selected. The receptors here all came from a man aged 25 to 45 in good health.

The chain uses TRBV7-2 and TRBJ2-7; D is undetermined. CDR1 is SGHTA, CDR2 FQGNSA, per germline. V lost 5 bases and J lost 13, with 15 bases in between. CDR3 length: 11 residues. The CDR3 DNA follows: TGTGCCAGCAGCCCGCTTAGGGTTCTCTACTTC. Its protein product is CASSPLRVLYF. Using reference TRBV7-2 and TRBJ2-7 for the parts outside the CDR3, the full variable domain is GAGVSQSPSNKVTEKGKDVELRCDPISGHTALYWYRQSLGQGLEFLIYFQGNSAPDKSGLPSDRFSAERTGGSVSTLTIQRTQQEDSAVYLCASSPLRVLYFGPGTRLTVT.

Concerning this clone: Other DNA sequences within the sample encode an identical CDR3. The chain couples TRBV7-3 to TRBJ2-7, with 12 bases identical to TRBD2. V gave up 6 bases and J gave up 1 base; unmatched junction bases: 4. Germline-derived CDR1 and CDR2 are SGHTA and FQGTGA. The CDR3 extends over 15 amino acids. The CDR3 is CASSLTSGSSYEQYF. The DNA of the CDR3 is TGTGCCAGCAGTCTGACTAGCGGGAGTTCCTACGAGCAGTACTTC.

The J gene is TRBJ2-5, the V gene TRBV5-1; TRBD2 agrees at 8 bases. Germline CDR1 is SGHRS and CDR2 is YFSETQ. V shed 4 bases and J 4 bases; nucleotides not matched to a gene: 9. This CDR3 has 15 amino acids. The CDR3 nucleotides are TGCGCCAGCAGCCTGGACGGGAGGGAAGGAGAGACCCAGTACTTC. Protein product: CASSLDGREGETQYF.

V is TRBV28 and J is TRBJ2-3, with 10 bases identical to TRBD2. The germline V gene has CDR1 MDHEN and CDR2 SYDVKM. CDR3 length: 15 residues. V lost 5 bases, J lost 3 bases, and 5 bases stayed unmatched. The CDR3 here is CASSVAGGGTDTQYF. Written as DNA, the CDR3 is TGTGCCAGCAGTGTAGCGGGAGGCGGGACAGATACGCAGTATTTT.

This chain connects TRBV5-4 to TRBJ2-1; TRBD1 aligns across 7 bases. The CDR3 consists of 15 residues. CDR1 is SGHNT, CDR2 YYREEE, per germline (reference sequence). V lost 3 bases, J lost 7 bases, and 10 bases stayed unmatched. The CDR3 loop reads CASSSPTGALNEQFF. The CDR3 DNA reads TGTGCCAGCAGCTCCCCAACAGGGGCATTGAATGAGCAGTTCTTC.

J is TRBJ1-2 and V is TRBV27, with no clear D. V lost 4 bases and J 7 bases, leaving 19 bases between the germline ends. Germline V CDR1 and CDR2: MNHEY, SMNVEV (reference sequence). The CDR3 consists of 15 residues. The CDR3 is CASSSTLPLVGGYTF. CDR3 DNA sequence: TGTGCCAGCAGTTCGACCCTACCCCTAGTGGGTGGCTACACCTTC.

The genes are TRBV29-1 and TRBJ2-3; TRBD2 matches 8 bases. This CDR3 has 13 amino acids. The trim removed 7 bases at V and 0 bases at J, leaving 3 bases unmatched. Germline assignment: CDR1 SQVTM and CDR2 ANQGSEA. The CDR3 bases are TGCAGCGGGAGGACTAGCAGCACAGATACGCAGTATTTT. This sequence encodes CSGRTSSTDTQYF.

Worth noting for this clone: This CDR3 is also generated by other DNA sequences in the sample. The chain carries TRBV28 and TRBJ1-1; 7 bases agree with TRBD1. V shed 8 bases and J 8 bases; nucleotides not matched to a gene: 2. The CDR3 has 10 residues. From germline, CDR1 is MDHEN and CDR2 SYDVKM. The CDR3 sequence: CASVGQEAFF. The CDR3, as DNA: TGTGCCAGCGTGGGACAGGAAGCTTTCTTT.

This rearrangement joins TRBV6-5 to TRBJ2-5; no clear D gene. The V end lost 4 bases, the J end lost 5 bases, and 17 bases lay between the germline ends. CDR3 length equals 15 residues. CDR1 and CDR2 (germline): MNHEY, SVGAGI. The CDR3 region has the DNA TGTGCCAGCAGTTCCCCCATCCGGAGTGTCGAGACCCAGTACTTC. Its protein product is CASSSPIRSVETQYF.

The rearrangement links TRBV29-1 to TRBJ2-1; the match to TRBD1 covers 7 bases. V was pared by 7 bases and J by 5 bases, with 5 bases of the junction left unmatched. Germline CDR1 SQVTM, CDR2 ANQGSEA. The CDR3 is 12 residues long. CDR3 coding DNA: TGCAGCGACAGACAGGGTAACAATGAGCAGTTCTTC. Translated: CSDRQGNNEQFF.

A single count supports this clone. The chain couples TRBV28 to TRBJ2-7; unclear D gene. Looked up from germline, CDR1 is MDHEN and CDR2 is SYDVKM. V was cut by 7 bases and J by 2 bases, with 15 bases left in between. This CDR3 has 14 residues. The CDR3 coding sequence is TGTGCCAGCAAAGATGATAAACCTCCCTACGAGCAGTACTTC. Translating it yields CASKDDKPPYEQYF.

The rearrangement joins TRBV28 to TRBJ2-1, with TRBD2 identical over 8 bases. Germline-derived CDR1 and CDR2 are MDHEN and SYDVKM. Trimming removed 3 bases from V and 2 bases from J; junction bases left unmatched: 3. The CDR3 is 15 residues long. The CDR3 here is CASSLGTSTYNEQFF. The DNA for the CDR3 is TGTGCCAGCAGTTTGGGGACTAGTACCTACAATGAGCAGTTCTTC.

As to this clone: The germline gene is not matched at one end of the junction; a read error may be the cause. The chain recombines TRBV6-5 with TRBJ1-1, with D possibly TRBD1 on 6 matching bases. The CDR3 is 14 amino acids. The germline CDR1 and CDR2 sequences are MNHEY and SVGAGI. CDR3 sequence (DNA): TGTGCCAGCAGAACGAACAGGGTGAAGACTGAAGCTTTCTTT. It specifies CASRTNRVKTEAFF.

V and J are TRBV27 and TRBJ2-3, with D possibly being TRBD1 or TRBD2 (5 bases each). Germline V gives CDR1 MNHEY, CDR2 SMNVEV (reference sequence). The CDR3 has 14 residues. Trimming left V 6 bases short and J 5 bases short, with 15 bases between. For the CDR3, the DNA is TGTGCCAGCAGGACGACCCTGGGGGTAGATACGCAGTATTTT. Translating it yields CASRTTLGVDTQYF.

The chain combines TRBV19 with TRBJ2-3, with D possibly matching TRBD2 (6 bases). The V and J ends lost 6 bases and 0 bases respectively, with 16 bases between them. The CDR3 consists of 16 residues. The germline V gene has CDR1 LNHDA and CDR2 SQIVND (reference sequence). CDR3 protein: CASSPPGGFSTDTQYF. The CDR3 nucleotides read TGTGCCAGTAGCCCGCCCGGGGGATTTAGCACAGATACGCAGTATTTT. Full variable domain (remainder filled in from reference TRBV19 and TRBJ2-3): DGGITQSPKYLFRKEGQNVTLSCEQNLNHDAMYWYRQDPGQGLRLIYYSQIVNDFQKGDIAEGYSVSREKKESFPLTVTSAQKNPTAFYLCASSPPGGFSTDTQYFGPGTRLTVL.

The rearrangement joins TRBV19 to TRBJ2-2, with 7 bases aligning to TRBD2. V was clipped by 1 base and J by 5 bases; unmatched bases: 10. Germline values: CDR1 LNHDA, CDR2 SQIVND (reference sequence). The CDR3 extends over 17 amino acids. In DNA form, the CDR3 reads TGTGCCAGTAGTATAGTGGGACCAGCGGGACGGACCGGGGAGCTGTTTTTT. Its protein is CASSIVGPAGRTGELFF.

The chain joins TRBV7-3 to TRBJ2-7; the D gene is possibly TRBD2 (6 bases). The CDR3 is 15 amino acids. In germline, CDR1 is SGHTA, CDR2 FQGTGA. Trimming shortened V by 6 bases and J by 6 bases, and 21 bases separated the two germline ends. This chain's CDR3 is CASRLRAGVGSEQYF. DNA of the CDR3: TGTGCCAGCAGGTTGCGAGCGGGCGTTGGAAGCGAGCAGTACTTC.

V usage is TRBV7-3 and J usage is TRBJ2-7, with 10 bases matching TRBD2. V lost 5 bases, J lost 6 bases, and 10 bases stayed unmatched. CDR1 and CDR2 (germline): SGHTA, FQGTGA. The CDR3 runs to 15 residues. The CDR3, as DNA: TGTGCCAGCAGCCCTACTCTAGCGGGAGTTTCCGAGCAGTACTTC. Translated, it gives CASSPTLAGVSEQYF.

The gene calls are TRBV19 and TRBJ2-3; D may match TRBD1 or TRBD2 (5 bases each). V gave up 6 bases and J gave up 3 bases, with 16 bases separating them. From germline, CDR1 is LNHDA and CDR2 SQIVND (reference sequence). The CDR3 spans 15 residues. CDR3: CASSRDVSGTDTQYF. The CDR3 region has the DNA TGTGCCAGTAGCCGGGACGTAAGTGGAACAGATACGCAGTATTTT.